These 28 T cell receptor beta chains were sequenced from one sample in a study of cytomegalovirus exposure and HLA in healthy donors. Primers for the PCR totalled 60 Vbeta and 13 Jbeta. Repertoires were generated with immunoSEQ multiplex PCR, while TCRdb's copy carries only in-frame clones and drops some. This table has about 150,000 clones, roughly 73% appearing once. The sequenced material came from PBMCs. All receptors derive from a woman aged 18-29 years in good health and CMV-seronegative.

V gene TRBV19 combines with J gene TRBJ2-5, with 8 positions matching TRBD2. The V and J ends lost 5 bases and 4 bases, in that order; junction bases with no gene match: 6. The CDR3 covers 14 residues. Germline V gene sequence: CDR1 LNHDA, CDR2 SQIVND (reference sequence). The CDR3 region is CASSPGGGRETQYF. The CDR3, as DNA: TGTGCCAGTAGTCCCGGGGGGGGGCGAGAGACCCAGTACTTC.

J is TRBJ2-1 and V is TRBV12-5; 8 nucleotides align to TRBD2. This CDR3 has 16 residues. Germline V CDR1 and CDR2: LGHNT, FRNRAP. The J segment lost 5 bases and the V segment lost 4 bases, leaving 10 bases of the junction unmatched. CDR3 amino acids: CASGSPPGGGDNEQFF. The CDR3 DNA reads TGTGCTAGTGGTTCCCCCCCGGGGGGGGGTGACAATGAGCAGTTCTTC.

This chain connects TRBV7-9 to TRBJ2-7, with a tentative D call TRBD2 (6 bases). The CDR3 loop spans 14 amino acids. CDR1 SEHNR and CDR2 FQNEAQ come from the germline V gene (reference sequence). V lost 8 bases and J 0 bases, leaving 14 bases between the germline ends. The CDR3 DNA follows: TGTGCCAGCGGCCAGTCGGGACTCTCCTACGAGCAGTACTTC. Amino acid sequence: CASGQSGLSYEQYF.

The genes are TRBV5-1 and TRBJ2-1; 10 bases map to TRBD1. Losses at the gene ends were 4 bases for V and 6 bases for J; bases not matched to a gene: 13. The CDR3 totals 17 residues. Germline CDR1 reads SGHRS; CDR2 reads YFSETQ. The CDR3 sequence: CASSPGTGASLGNEQFF. The CDR3 bases are TGCGCCAGCAGCCCCGGGACAGGGGCCTCCCTAGGCAATGAGCAGTTCTTC.

This clone was detected a few times. This sequence joins TRBV5-1 and TRBJ1-1; the match to TRBD1 covers 10 bases. The V gene end was trimmed by 4 bases and the J gene end by 1 base; junction bases not matched to a gene: 4. CDR1 is SGHRS, CDR2 YFSETQ, per germline. This CDR3 spans 15 amino acids. The CDR3, as DNA: TGCGCCAGCAGCGTTGGGACAGGGGCGAACACTGAAGCTTTCTTT. Its protein is CASSVGTGANTEAFF.

In DNA, the CDR3 is TGTGCCAGTAGTATCAGAGGAGACGCTGAAGCTTTCTTT. Its protein product is CASSIRGDAEAFF. The rearrangement joins TRBV19 to TRBJ1-1; D gene uncertain. Trimming removed 3 bases from V and 6 bases from J, with 11 bases in between. The CDR3 totals 13 residues. The germline CDR1 and CDR2 sequences are LNHDA and SQIVND (reference sequence).

The chain recombines TRBV7-9 with TRBJ2-7, with D possibly TRBD2 on 6 matching bases. Germline V gene lookup returns CDR1 SEHNR and CDR2 FQNEAQ (reference sequence). V was trimmed by 5 bases and J by 6 bases, leaving 14 bases between them. The CDR3 is 13 amino acids. CDR3 sequence reads: CASSQGGVFEQYV. The CDR3 coding sequence is TGTGCCAGCAGCCAGGGCGGGGTTTTCGAGCAGTACGTC.

The rearrangement joins TRBV7-2 to TRBJ2-4; D is uncertain. Germline values: CDR1 SGHTA, CDR2 FQGNSA. The CDR3 contains 13 residues. V gave up 1 base and J gave up 5 bases, with 6 bases separating them. The CDR3 sequence is CASSLGGENIQYF. The CDR3 nucleotides read TGTGCCAGCAGCTTAGGAGGAGAAAACATTCAGTACTTC.

A remark on this clone: This sample includes further DNA sequences coding for the same CDR3. The V call is TRBV4-3, the J call TRBJ1-1; D is ambiguous. Trimming took 0 bases from V and 4 from J, leaving 6 bases between them. CDR1 and CDR2 (germline): LGHNA, YSLEER. The CDR3 extends over 13 amino acids. The CDR3 is CASSQDRGTEAFF. CDR3 bases: TGCGCCAGCAGCCAAGATCGGGGCACTGAAGCTTTCTTT.

The V gene is TRBV5-1, the J gene TRBJ2-5; 14 bases map to TRBD2. The CDR3 has 17 amino acids. CDR1 is SGHRS and CDR2 is YFSETQ in the germline V gene. Unmatched junction bases numbered 4, after V lost 0 bases and J lost 3 bases. The CDR3 protein is CASSLAGTSGSKETQYF. DNA of the CDR3: TGCGCCAGCAGCTTGGCCGGGACTAGCGGGAGTAAAGAGACCCAGTACTTC.

The V gene is TRBV5-1, the J gene TRBJ1-5, with unresolved D. There are 14 residues in the CDR3. Looked up from germline, CDR1 is SGHRS and CDR2 is YFSETQ. V was shortened by 3 bases and J by 5 bases, with 12 bases between the two germline ends. In nucleotides, the CDR3 is TGCGCCAGCAGCTGGACTGGGCTTGATCAGCCCCAGCATTTT. This encodes CASSWTGLDQPQHF.

The V call is TRBV30, the J call TRBJ2-2, with 8 bases aligning to TRBD2. Trimming at V came to 4 bases and at J to 4 bases, leaving 5 bases not matched to a gene. CDR1 is GTSNPN and CDR2 is SVGIG in the germline V gene (reference sequence). This CDR3 spans 14 amino acids. For the CDR3, the DNA is TGTGCCTGGAACCTACTAGCGGCCACCGGGGAGCTGTTTTTT. This codes for CAWNLLAATGELFF.

This chain uses TRBV6-1 with TRBJ1-6; 9 bases are a match to TRBD1. The germline CDR1 and CDR2 sequences are MNHNS and SASEGT. The CDR3 has 19 residues. J gave up 5 bases and V 0 bases, and 11 bases lay outside the gene matches. The CDR3 bases are TGTGCCAGCAGTGAAGCGCTTCGGGGACAGGGTATCCATAATTCACCCCTCCACTTT. The encoded protein is CASSEALRGQGIHNSPLHF.

The chain has TRBV7-2 and TRBJ1-4, with TRBD1 as a possible D gene (5 bases). CDR1 and CDR2 (germline): SGHTA, FQGNSA. Trimming pared 0 bases from V and 7 bases from J, leaving 12 bases between. This CDR3 region has 15 residues. CDR3 in amino acids: CASSLAPGWGEKLFF. The DNA of the CDR3 is TGTGCCAGCAGCTTAGCACCAGGGTGGGGTGAAAAACTGTTTTTT.

The V gene is TRBV6-1, the J gene TRBJ2-7; no reliable D call. Germline values: CDR1 MNHNS, CDR2 SASEGT. The CDR3 is 15 residues long. Trimming shortened V by 1 base and J by 6 bases, and 16 bases separated the two germline ends. This CDR3 is CASSEEPGPTSEQYV. The CDR3 region has the DNA TGTGCCAGCAGTGAAGAGCCGGGTCCTACGTCCGAGCAGTACGTC.

Comment on this clone: Its ends do not fully match the called genes, so a read error is possible. CDR3 nucleotide sequence: TGCGCCAGCAGCCCGTCGGGAGCCGCGTGGGTCTTC. As protein: CASSPSGAAWVF. The genes are TRBV5-1 and TRBJ2-1; TRBD2 is a possible D gene (6 bases). Germline V gene sequence: CDR1 SGHRS, CDR2 YFSETQ. This CDR3 region has 12 residues.

V and J are TRBV5-8 and TRBJ1-1; D gene unclear. Germline loops: CDR1 SGHTS, CDR2 YDEGEE. This CDR3 has 11 amino acids. V was shortened by 6 bases and J by 3 bases, with 6 bases between the two germline ends. CDR3 DNA: TGTGCCAGCAACTACCACACTGAAGCTTTCTTT. This sequence encodes CASNYHTEAFF.

V is TRBV29-1 and J is TRBJ1-3; D call uncertain. The V gene lost 7 bases and the J gene lost 4 bases, with 14 bases spanning the gap. The CDR3 contains 13 residues. CDR1 and CDR2 from the germline V gene are SQVTM and ANQGSEA. CDR3 DNA: TGCAGCGGTTCGAAGACGGAGGGAAACACCATATATTTT. This codes for CSGSKTEGNTIYF.

J is TRBJ2-5 and V is TRBV6-5, with a possible D match to TRBD1 (6 bases). V lost 4 bases to trimming and J lost 1 base, with 10 bases between them. This CDR3 contains 14 residues. Germline CDR1 and CDR2: MNHEY and SVGAGI. CDR3 loop: CASSSHRVQETQYF. The CDR3 DNA is TGTGCCAGCAGTTCCCACAGGGTCCAAGAGACCCAGTACTTC.

The rearrangement joins TRBV27 to TRBJ1-1; the D is unclear. Germline-derived CDR1 and CDR2 are MNHEY and SMNVEV (reference sequence). This CDR3 contains 16 residues. V dropped 2 bases and J dropped 3 bases, with 16 bases sitting between them. Written as DNA, the CDR3 is TGTGCCAGCAGTTTAGTAAAAGACTTCCGGCACACTGAAGCTTTCTTT. It is translated as CASSLVKDFRHTEAFF.

This clone is a singleton in its sample. This sequence joins TRBV12-5 and TRBJ1-3; D unresolved. Germline V lookup: CDR1 LGHNT, CDR2 FRNRAP. V was cut by 5 bases and J by 4 bases, with 12 bases left in between. This CDR3 comprises 14 residues. The CDR3: CASGNGRRGNTIYF. CDR3 sequence (DNA): TGTGCTAGTGGTAACGGCCGCAGGGGAAACACCATATATTTT.

J is TRBJ2-7 and V is TRBV7-8, with a possible D match to TRBD2 (6 bases). The CDR3 has 14 amino acids. CDR1 is SGHVS and CDR2 is FQNEAQ in the germline V gene. With 4 bases removed from V and 3 bases from J, the gap between germline ends came to 13 bases. The CDR3 DNA reads as TGTGCCAGCAGCTCAGGAGGGTTAGGCTACGAGCAGTACTTC. It specifies CASSSGGLGYEQYF.

This chain connects TRBV7-9 to TRBJ2-2, with 7 bases aligning to TRBD1. The CDR3 runs 12 residues. Trimming cost V 8 bases and J 7 bases; bases outside gene matches: 4. Germline CDR1 SEHNR, CDR2 FQNEAQ (reference sequence). In DNA, the CDR3 is TGTGCCAGCTCCACAGGGGTCGGGGAGCTGTTTTTT. Residues: CASSTGVGELFF.

The gene calls are TRBV2 and TRBJ2-5; the match to TRBD1 covers 7 bases. The CDR3 has 13 residues. CDR1 is SNHLY, CDR2 FYNNEI, per germline. V lost 2 bases and J lost 5; bases outside the gene matches: 2. The CDR3 DNA reads as TGTGCCAGCAGTGAAACCAGGGGGGAGACCCAGTACTTC. Protein: CASSETRGETQYF.

The chain links TRBV9 to TRBJ2-5, with D tentatively TRBD1 (6 bases). Trimming took 2 bases from V and 3 from J, leaving 8 bases between them. CDR1 is SGDLS, CDR2 YYNGEE, per germline. The CDR3 spans 13 residues. CDR3 in amino acids: CASSVSGEETQYF. For the CDR3, the DNA is TGTGCCAGCAGCGTGTCAGGGGAAGAGACCCAGTACTTC. Full variable domain (outside the CDR3, taken from reference TRBV9 and TRBJ2-5): DSGVTQTPKHLITATGQRVTLRCSPRSGDLSVYWYQQSLDQGLQFLIQYYNGEERAKGNILERFSAQQFPDLHSELNLSSLELGDSALYFCASSVSGEETQYFGPGTRLLVL.

The chain combines TRBV28 with TRBJ2-1; 12 bases match TRBD2. This CDR3 region has 19 residues. Germline V gene sequence: CDR1 MDHEN, CDR2 SYDVKM. V lost 3 bases, J lost 2 bases, and 11 bases stayed unmatched. CDR3 loop: CASSFFLAGGQEAYNEQFF. The CDR3 DNA follows: TGTGCCAGCAGTTTTTTTCTAGCGGGGGGGCAAGAGGCCTACAATGAGCAGTTCTTC.

This clone was counted only a few times. The chain uses TRBV12-2 and TRBJ2-1; no check of the table's D call, TRBD2, against the DNA was made. TRBV12-2 is annotated as a pseudogene. The CDR3 sequence is 16 residues long. This chain's CDR3 is CASRLALREFDNEQFF. The CDR3 region has the DNA TGTGCAAGTCGCTTAGCGTTGCGGGAGTTCGACAATGAGCAGTTCTTC.

The chain links TRBV5-1 to TRBJ1-2; TRBD1 matches 9 bases. The CDR3 is 18 amino acids. In germline, CDR1 is SGHRS, CDR2 YFSETQ. Trimming took 2 bases from V and 0 from J; bases not matched to a gene: 11. The CDR3 sequence is CASSFRPGTGRTNYGYTF. The CDR3 bases are TGCGCCAGCAGCTTCCGTCCCGGGACAGGGAGAACTAACTATGGCTACACCTTC.